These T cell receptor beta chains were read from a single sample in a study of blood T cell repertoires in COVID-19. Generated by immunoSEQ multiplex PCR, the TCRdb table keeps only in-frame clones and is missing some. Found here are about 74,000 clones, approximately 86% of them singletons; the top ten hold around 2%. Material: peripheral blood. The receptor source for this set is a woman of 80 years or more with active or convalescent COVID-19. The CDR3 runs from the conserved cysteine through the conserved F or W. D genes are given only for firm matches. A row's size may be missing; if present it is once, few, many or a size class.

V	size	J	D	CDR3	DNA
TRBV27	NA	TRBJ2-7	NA	CASSLGTLGEQYF	TGTGCCAGCAGTTTAGGGACATTGGGCGAGCAGTACTTC
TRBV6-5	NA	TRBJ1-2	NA	CASSYSIRGIRGYTF	TGTGCCAGCAGTTACTCGATTCGGGGGATAAGGGGCTACACCTTC
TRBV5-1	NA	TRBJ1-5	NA	CASSLRGYSNQPQHF	TGCGCCAGCAGCCTAAGGGGTTATAGCAATCAGCCCCAGCATTTT
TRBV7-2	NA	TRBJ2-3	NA	CASSLAVGRRNTDTQYF	TGTGCCAGCAGCTTAGCGGTCGGGCGGAGGAACACAGATACGCAGTATTTT
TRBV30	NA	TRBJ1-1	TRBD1	CAWMGQGWGTEAFF	TGTGCCTGGATGGGACAGGGGTGGGGCACTGAAGCTTTCTTT
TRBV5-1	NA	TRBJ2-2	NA	CASSLAVDTGELFF	TGCGCCAGCAGCTTGGCGGTGGACACCGGGGAGCTGTTTTTT
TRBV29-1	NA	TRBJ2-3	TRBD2	CSVEGPGRTDTQYF	TGCAGCGTTGAAGGCCCCGGGAGGACAGATACGCAGTATTTT
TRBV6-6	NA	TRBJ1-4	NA	CASSYPTGTTNEKLFF	TGTGCCAGCAGTTACCCAACAGGGACGACTAATGAAAAACTGTTTTTT
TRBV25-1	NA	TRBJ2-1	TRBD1	CASSAPGTGPYNEQFF	TGTGCCAGCAGTGCCCCCGGGACAGGTCCCTACAATGAGCAGTTCTTC
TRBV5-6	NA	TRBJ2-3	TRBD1	CASSVTGGSTDTQYF	TGTGCCAGCAGCGTGACAGGGGGGAGCACAGATACGCAGTATTTT
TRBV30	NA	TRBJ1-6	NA	CAWSSQGTNNSPLHF	TGTGCCTGGAGTTCTCAGGGGACTAATAATTCACCCCTCCACTTT
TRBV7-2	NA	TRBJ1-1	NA	CASSEQRNTEAFF	TGTGCCAGCAGCGAACAGAGGAACACTGAAGCTTTCTTT
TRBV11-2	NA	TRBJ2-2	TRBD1	CASSSTGGAGELFF	TGTGCCAGCAGCTCGACAGGGGGCGCCGGGGAGCTGTTTTTT
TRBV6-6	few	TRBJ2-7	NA	CASRTGAYEQYF	TGTGCCAGCAGGACGGGGGCCTACGAGCAGTACTTC
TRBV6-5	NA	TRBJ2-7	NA	CASRRTAITYEQYF	TGTGCCAGCAGGCGGACAGCGATTACCTACGAGCAGTACTTC
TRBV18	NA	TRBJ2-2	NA	CASSPQGSNTGELFF	TGTGCCAGCTCACCCCAGGGTAGCAACACCGGGGAGCTGTTTTTT
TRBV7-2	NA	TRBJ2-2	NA	CASSLVPLDTGELFF	TGTGCCAGCAGCTTAGTGCCGTTAGACACCGGGGAGCTGTTTTTT
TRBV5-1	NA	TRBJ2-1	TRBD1	CASGEQGLPYNEQFF	TGCGCCAGCGGCGAACAGGGGCTTCCCTACAATGAGCAGTTCTTC
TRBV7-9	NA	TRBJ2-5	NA	CASSLGGSASGTQYF	TGTGCCAGCAGCTTAGGTGGGAGTGCCTCGGGGACCCAGTACTTC
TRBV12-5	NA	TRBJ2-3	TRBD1	CASGLGDSIADTQYF	TGTGCTAGTGGTTTGGGGGACAGTATTGCAGATACGCAGTATTTT
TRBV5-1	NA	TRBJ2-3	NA	CASSLNPGVRTSSYTDTQYF	TGCGCCAGCAGCTTGAATCCAGGAGTACGTACTAGCTCATACACAGATACGCAGTATTTT
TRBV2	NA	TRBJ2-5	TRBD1	CASSRDRGGETQYF	TGTGCCAGCAGTCGCGACAGGGGAGGAGAGACCCAGTACTTC
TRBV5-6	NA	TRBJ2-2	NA	CASSRSGTGELFF	TGTGCCAGCAGCCGTAGCGGCACCGGGGAGCTGTTTTTT
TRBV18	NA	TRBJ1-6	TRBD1	CASSPWTGGDSPLHF	TGTGCCAGCTCACCATGGACAGGGGGTGATTCACCCCTCCACTTT
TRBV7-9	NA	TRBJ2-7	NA	CASSYPKSGWLDSYEQYF	TGTGCCAGCAGCTATCCCAAGTCGGGGTGGCTTGACTCCTACGAGCAGTACTTC
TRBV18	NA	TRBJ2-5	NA	CASSLRNRVSKETQYF	TGTGCCAGCTCACTAAGGAACAGAGTCTCCAAAGAGACCCAGTACTTC
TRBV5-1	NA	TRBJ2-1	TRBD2	CASSLDSGGAKGPPPQFF	TGCGCCAGCAGCTTGGATAGCGGGGGGGCTAAAGGTCCGCCCCCCCAATTCTTC
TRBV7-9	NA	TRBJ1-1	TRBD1	CASTPDRGNTEAFF	TGTGCCAGCACCCCGGACAGGGGGAACACTGAAGCTTTCTTT
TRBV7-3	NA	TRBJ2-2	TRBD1	CASSSDRGLITGELFF	TGTGCCAGCAGCTCGGACAGGGGGCTAATCACCGGGGAGCTGTTTTTT
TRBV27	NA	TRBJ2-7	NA	CASSPSVAGSYEQYF	TGTGCCAGCAGTCCTTCGGTGGCGGGAAGTTACGAGCAGTACTTC
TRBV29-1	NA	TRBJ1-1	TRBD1	CSVLGQGTTEAFF	TGCAGCGTTCTAGGACAGGGGACCACTGAAGCTTTCTTT
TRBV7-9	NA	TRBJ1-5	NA	CASSSQGGQPQHF	TGTGCCAGCAGCTCCCAGGGCGGTCAGCCCCAGCATTTT
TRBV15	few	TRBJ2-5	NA	CATSRGEYQETQYF	TGTGCCACCAGCAGAGGGGAGTACCAAGAGACCCAGTACTTC
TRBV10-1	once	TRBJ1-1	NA	CASSESWGVEAFF	TGCGCCAGCAGTGAGTCTTGGGGGGTTGAAGCTTTCTTT
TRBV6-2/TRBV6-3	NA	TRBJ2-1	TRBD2	CASSYPSISGGSYNEQFF	TGTGCCAGCAGTTACCCGTCTATTAGCGGGGGATCATACAATGAGCAGTTCTTC
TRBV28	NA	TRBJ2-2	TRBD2	CASSHYGGAVTGELFF	TGTGCCAGCAGCCACTACGGGGGGGCGGTCACCGGGGAGCTGTTTTTT
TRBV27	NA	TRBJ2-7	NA	CASSLRGGGAGTSGQYF	TGTGCCAGCAGTTTACGGGGTGGGGGTGCGGGGACCTCAGGGCAGTACTTC
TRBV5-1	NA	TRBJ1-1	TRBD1	CASNRQGRGTEAFF	TGCGCCAGCAACCGACAGGGGAGGGGCACTGAAGCTTTCTTT
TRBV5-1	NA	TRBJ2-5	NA	CASSSQGRETQYF	TGCGCCAGCAGCTCCCAGGGCCGGGAGACCCAGTACTTC
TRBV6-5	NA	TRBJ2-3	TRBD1	CASSPGTAADTQYF	TGTGCCAGCAGCCCCGGGACAGCAGCAGATACGCAGTATTTT
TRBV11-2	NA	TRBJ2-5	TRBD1	CASSLGRGPETQYF	TGTGCCAGCAGCTTGGGCAGGGGGCCAGAGACCCAGTACTTC
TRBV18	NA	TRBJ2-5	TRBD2	CASSPFASGGPGETQYF	TGTGCCAGCTCACCCTTCGCTAGCGGGGGTCCGGGGGAGACCCAGTACTTC
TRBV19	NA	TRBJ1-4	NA	CASSIGTGHNEKLFF	TGTGCCAGTAGTATAGGAACAGGGCACAATGAAAAACTGTTTTTT
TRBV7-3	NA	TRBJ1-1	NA	CASSPNPRGTEAFF	TGTGCCAGCAGCCCGAATCCAAGGGGGACTGAAGCTTTCTTT
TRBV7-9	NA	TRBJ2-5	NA	CASSFMGGPPETQYF	TGTGCCAGCAGCTTTATGGGGGGGCCCCCGGAGACCCAGTACTTC
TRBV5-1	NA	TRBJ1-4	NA	CASSLEGGLREKLFF	TGCGCCAGCAGCTTGGAAGGCGGTTTGAGGGAAAAACTGTTTTTT
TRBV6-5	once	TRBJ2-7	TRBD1	CASSYPGGEEQYF	TGTGCCAGCAGTTATCCAGGGGGTGAGGAGCAGTACTTC
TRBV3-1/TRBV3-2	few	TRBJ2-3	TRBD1	CASSPRDRIIDTQYF	TGTGCCAGCAGCCCCCGGGACAGGATAATAGATACGCAGTATTTT
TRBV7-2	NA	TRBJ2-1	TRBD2	CASSLTSGGFNEQFF	TGTGCCAGCAGCTTGACTAGCGGGGGCTTCAATGAGCAGTTCTTC
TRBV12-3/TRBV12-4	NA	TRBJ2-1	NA	CASSTDNEQFF	TGTGCCAGCAGTACAGACAATGAGCAGTTCTTC
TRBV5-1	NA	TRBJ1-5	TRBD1	CASSSGTGENQPQHF	TGCGCCAGCAGCTCCGGGACAGGGGAGAATCAGCCCCAGCATTTT
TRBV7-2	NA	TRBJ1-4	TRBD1	CASSLPGQGNEKLFF	TGTGCCAGCAGCTTACCGGGACAGGGGAATGAAAAACTGTTTTTT
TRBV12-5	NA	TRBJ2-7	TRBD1	CASSRQGNLYEQYF	TGTGCTAGCTCAAGACAGGGCAATCTTTACGAGCAGTACTTC
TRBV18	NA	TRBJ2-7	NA	CASSRGGDTYEQYF	TGTGCCAGCTCAAGGGGGGGGGACACCTACGAGCAGTACTTC
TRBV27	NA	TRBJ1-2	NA	CASSFDRTNYGYTF	TGTGCCAGCAGTTTCGACAGGACTAACTATGGCTACACCTTC
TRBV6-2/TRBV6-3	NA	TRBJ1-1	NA	CASSYYPGTEAFF	TGTGCCAGCAGTTACTATCCGGGCACTGAAGCTTTCTTT
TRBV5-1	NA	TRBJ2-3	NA	CASSHTTDTQYF	TGCGCCAGCAGCCACACGACAGATACGCAGTATTTT
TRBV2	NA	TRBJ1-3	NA	CASSEPQGSGNTIYF	TGTGCCAGCAGTGAGCCCCAGGGATCTGGAAACACCATATATTTT
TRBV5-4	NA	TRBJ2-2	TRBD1	CALRDSRELIGELFF	TGTGCCCTCCGGGACAGCCGAGAATTGATCGGGGAGCTGTTTTTT
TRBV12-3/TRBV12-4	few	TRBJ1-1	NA	CATPLNTGTEAFF	TGTGCCACTCCACTGAATACAGGGACTGAAGCTTTCTTT